Below, 25 T cell receptor beta chains from the same sample are listed, as sequenced in a study of neoadjuvant anti-PD-1 for oral cavity cancer. TCRdb's copy holds only in-frame clones and misses some; the assay was immunoSEQ multiplex PCR. This table holds tens of thousands of clones, around four fifths found once. Sample: PBMCs, taken before nivolumab (anti-PD-1) treatment. The receptors stem from a person between 40 and 80 years old with oral cavity squamous cell carcinoma.

This sequence joins TRBV30 and TRBJ1-2, with a tentative D call TRBD1 (5 bases). The V end was cut by 5 bases, the J end by 4 bases, with 17 bases between. CDR3 length equals 14 residues. Looked up from germline, CDR1 is GTSNPN and CDR2 is SVGIG (reference sequence). The chain's CDR3 is CAWSQGLKSYGYTF. The CDR3 DNA reads as TGTGCCTGGTCCCAGGGTCTTAAGTCCTATGGCTACACCTTC.

V is TRBV5-6 and J is TRBJ1-2, with D unresolved. V lost 0 bases and J 0 bases, leaving 3 bases between the germline ends. The CDR3 covers 13 residues. Germline V gives CDR1 SGHDT, CDR2 YYEEEE. CDR3 in DNA: TGTGCCAGCAGCTTGGACCCTAACTATGGCTACACCTTC. Residues: CASSLDPNYGYTF.

CDR3 in DNA: TGTGCCAGTAGTACAGACCCGGCCAGGCCAACTCAGCCCCAGCATTTT. It translates to CASSTDPARPTQPQHF. This chain joins TRBV19 and TRBJ1-5; D ambiguous. Germline assignment: CDR1 LNHDA and CDR2 SQIVND (reference sequence). The CDR3 consists of 16 residues. V lost 4 bases and J 6 bases, leaving 19 bases between the germline ends.

This chain links TRBV5-1 with TRBJ2-5, with 10 positions matching TRBD2. Looked up from germline, CDR1 is SGHRS and CDR2 is YFSETQ. The CDR3 has 14 residues. Losses at the gene ends were 4 bases for V and 5 bases for J; bases not matched to a gene: 5. The CDR3, as DNA: TGCGCCAGCAGCAGCCCTAGCGGGGGTGAGACCCAGTACTTC. It encodes CASSSPSGGETQYF.

The chain is built from TRBV5-6 and TRBJ2-2, with 11 bases that match TRBD2. The length of the CDR3 is 16 residues. Unmatched junction bases numbered 5, after V lost 4 bases and J lost 3 bases. Germline assignment: CDR1 SGHDT and CDR2 YYEEEE. CDR3 nucleotide sequence: TGTGCCAGCAGCCATAGCGGGAGGGGTCACACCGGGGAGCTGTTTTTT. It is translated as CASSHSGRGHTGELFF.

This chain links TRBV10-1 with TRBJ2-1; D possibly corresponds to TRBD1 (6 bases). CDR1 is WNHNN, CDR2 SYGVQD, per germline (reference sequence). The V end was cut by 6 bases, the J end by 9 bases, with 15 bases between. This CDR3 has 13 amino acids. In nucleotides, the CDR3 is TGCGCCAGCAGAGAAAACGCCAGGGGTGAGCAGTTCTTC. Encoded protein: CASRENARGEQFF.

The V and J genes are TRBV7-3 and TRBJ1-1; the D gene is possibly TRBD1 (5 bases). CDR3 length: 14 amino acids. Germline CDR1 SGHTA, CDR2 FQGTGA. Trimming removed 7 bases from V and 0 bases from J, with 12 bases in between. CDR3 DNA sequence: TGTGCCAGCACCCAGGGTAGCTTGAACACTGAAGCTTTCTTT. This codes for CASTQGSLNTEAFF.

This CDR3 reads CASSLAGSDEQYF. CDR3 coding DNA: TGTGCCAGCAGCTTGGCCGGGAGCGACGAGCAGTACTTC. The chain links TRBV11-3 to TRBJ2-7, with D perhaps TRBD2 (6 bases). V was shortened by 3 bases and J by 5 bases, with 11 bases between the two germline ends. This CDR3 has 13 amino acids. The V gene's germline CDR1 is SGHNT and CDR2 YENEEA.

The gene calls are TRBV6-5 and TRBJ2-1; 7 bases fit TRBD1. The CDR3 has 14 residues. Germline trimming cut 2 bases from V and 10 bases from J; bases unmatched to any gene: 8. From germline, CDR1 is MNHEY and CDR2 SVGAGI. The CDR3 loop is CASSYPKPGQEQFF. The DNA of the CDR3 is TGTGCCAGCAGTTACCCCAAACCGGGACAGGAGCAGTTCTTC.

V is TRBV4-1 and J is TRBJ1-4; the D is unclear. This CDR3 region has 15 residues. Trimming stripped 3 bases from V and 3 bases from J, with 11 bases between. The germline V gene encodes CDR1 MGHRA and CDR2 YSYEKL. The CDR3 region has the DNA TGCGCCAGCAGCCACGACGGGTTAGCTAATGAAAAACTGTTTTTT. Translated, it gives CASSHDGLANEKLFF.

The chain links TRBV7-9 to TRBJ2-7; D uncertain. The CDR3 runs 15 residues. Germline-derived CDR1 and CDR2 are SEHNR and FQNEAQ (reference sequence). Trimming took off 4 bases at V and 6 bases at J, with 19 bases between the two ends. The DNA for the CDR3 is TGTGCCAGCAGCTCGACGGCCGAAGAGGTGGGCGAGCAGTACTTC. Translation gives CASSSTAEEVGEQYF. The whole variable domain, filled in from reference TRBV7-9 and TRBJ2-7, reads DTGVSQNPRHKITKRGQNVTFRCDPISEHNRLYWYRQTLGQGPEFLTYFQNEAQLEKSRLLSDRFSAERPKGSFSTLEIQRTEQGDSAMYLCASSSTAEEVGEQYFGPGTRLTVT.

V usage is TRBV4-1 and J usage is TRBJ2-3, with D hard to call. V gave up 4 bases and J gave up 4 bases, with 18 bases separating them. The CDR3 runs 16 residues. Germline V gene data show CDR1 as MGHRA and CDR2 as YSYEKL. The CDR3 protein is CASSLDTDLRADTQYF. The CDR3 region has the DNA TGCGCCAGCAGCCTAGACACGGATTTGCGTGCAGATACGCAGTATTTT.

V gene TRBV10-3 combines with J gene TRBJ2-1; D unresolved. Germline lookup yields CDR1 ENHRY and CDR2 SYGVKD. The CDR3 runs 12 residues. Trimming removed 10 bases from V and 0 bases from J, with 7 bases in between. CDR3 sequence (DNA): TGTGCCACCCGCAGCTCCTACAATGAGCAGTTCTTC. Amino acids: CATRSSYNEQFF.

This clone was seen only a few times. The V call is TRBV10-3, the J call TRBJ2-5; 7 positions match TRBD2. CDR1 and CDR2 (germline): ENHRY, SYGVKD. CDR3 length: 17 amino acids. After removal of 0 bases from V and 7 bases from J, the junction contained 14 bases not matched to a gene. CDR3 coding DNA: TGTGCCATCAGTGAGTCAGTTGTGAGGGGACTAATCGGGACCCAGTACTTC. It is translated as CAISESVVRGLIGTQYF.

The chain employs TRBV4-1 and TRBJ1-1; 7 nucleotides agree with TRBD1. Trimming cost V 8 bases and J 2 bases; bases outside gene matches: 17. Germline lookup yields CDR1 MGHRA and CDR2 YSYEKL. The CDR3 totals 17 residues. This chain's CDR3 is CASATRGRGGANTEAFF. CDR3 in DNA: TGCGCCAGCGCCACAAGGGGGCGCGGAGGGGCCAACACTGAAGCTTTCTTT.

This clone has a handful of counts. The chain employs TRBV29-1 and TRBJ2-1, with unresolved D. V dropped 4 bases and J dropped 3 bases, with 10 bases sitting between them. The CDR3 loop spans 13 amino acids. Germline CDR1 SQVTM, CDR2 ANQGSEA. CDR3 DNA: TGCAGCGTTGTTCTTGTCAGCTACAATGAGCAGTTCTTC. Protein: CSVVLVSYNEQFF.

J is TRBJ2-7 and V is TRBV11-2; D is undetermined. V lost 5 bases and J 2 bases, leaving 16 bases between the germline ends. This CDR3 is built from 15 residues. CDR1 is SGHAT, CDR2 FQNNGV, per germline. For the CDR3, the DNA is TGTGCCAGCAGCCCCGGAAGCAACCTACCCTACGAGCAGTACTTC. Residues: CASSPGSNLPYEQYF.

CDR3 residues: CAWSVGTHNSPLHF. The CDR3 DNA is TGTGCCTGGAGTGTCGGGACCCATAATTCACCCCTCCACTTT. The chain joins TRBV30 to TRBJ1-6, with TRBD1 as a possible D gene (5 bases). The CDR3 is made up of 14 amino acids. Trimming took off 0 bases at V and 5 bases at J, with 8 bases between the two ends. Germline loops: CDR1 GTSNPN, CDR2 SVGIG (reference sequence).

CDR3 DNA: TGTGCCAGCAGCGCAGGAACAAGAACCTACAATGAGCAGTTCTTC. This encodes CASSAGTRTYNEQFF. The chain joins TRBV28 to TRBJ2-1; no definite D call. Germline-derived CDR1 and CDR2 are MDHEN and SYDVKM. This CDR3 contains 15 residues. V was pared by 6 bases and J by 2 bases, with 14 bases between.

The gene calls are TRBV10-3 and TRBJ1-4; 7 bases are shared with TRBD1. CDR3 length: 14 amino acids. Losses at the gene ends were 5 bases for V and 4 bases for J; bases not matched to a gene: 4. Germline V gene lookup returns CDR1 ENHRY and CDR2 SYGVKD. The CDR3 DNA is TGTGCCATCAGTCGGGGACAGAGTAATGAAAAACTGTTTTTT. Translated, it gives CAISRGQSNEKLFF.

The chain links TRBV7-9 to TRBJ2-3; TRBD2 aligns across 15 bases. V was clipped by 3 bases and J by 3 bases; unmatched bases: 1. Germline loops: CDR1 SEHNR, CDR2 FQNEAQ (reference sequence). This CDR3 has 16 residues. Here the CDR3 reads CASSFGLAGGTDTQYF. The CDR3 DNA follows: TGTGCCAGCAGCTTCGGACTAGCGGGGGGGACAGATACGCAGTATTTT.

This chain links TRBV5-6 with TRBJ1-2; D unclear. The germline V and J ends were trimmed by 5 bases and 7 bases, with 12 bases remaining between them. The CDR3 is 12 amino acids. CDR1 SGHDT and CDR2 YYEEEE come from the germline V gene. CDR3 in amino acids: CASSSNPGGYTF. DNA of the CDR3: TGTGCCAGCAGTTCAAACCCTGGTGGCTACACCTTC.

This clone came up a few times. The chain is built from TRBV10-2 and TRBJ1-2; 7 bases are a match to TRBD1. The J segment lost 12 bases and the V segment lost 6 bases, leaving 16 bases of the junction unmatched. Germline CDR1 and CDR2: WSHSY and SAAADI. The CDR3 is made up of 14 amino acids. The CDR3 reads CASRDRDSGPRDTF. As DNA, the CDR3 is TGCGCCAGCAGGGACCGGGACAGCGGGCCGCGGGACACCTTC.

The chain links TRBV11-3 to TRBJ2-1; D perhaps matches TRBD2 (6 bases). Between the trimmed V and J ends, which lost 3 bases and 6 bases, there was a span of 12 bases. The germline V gene encodes CDR1 SGHNT and CDR2 YENEEA. CDR3 length: 14 amino acids. CDR3 loop: CASSFSSALNEQFF. The CDR3 DNA reads TGTGCCAGCAGCTTTTCTAGCGCGCTCAATGAGCAGTTCTTC.

The chain employs TRBV27 and TRBJ2-7; TRBD2 aligns across 9 bases. After removal of 1 base from V and 2 bases from J, the junction contained 0 bases not matched to a gene. Germline V lookup: CDR1 MNHEY, CDR2 SMNVEV (reference sequence). The CDR3 extends over 14 amino acids. The CDR3 coding sequence is TGTGCCAGCAGTTTATTAGCGGGAGCCTACGAGCAGTACTTC. Amino acids: CASSLLAGAYEQYF.